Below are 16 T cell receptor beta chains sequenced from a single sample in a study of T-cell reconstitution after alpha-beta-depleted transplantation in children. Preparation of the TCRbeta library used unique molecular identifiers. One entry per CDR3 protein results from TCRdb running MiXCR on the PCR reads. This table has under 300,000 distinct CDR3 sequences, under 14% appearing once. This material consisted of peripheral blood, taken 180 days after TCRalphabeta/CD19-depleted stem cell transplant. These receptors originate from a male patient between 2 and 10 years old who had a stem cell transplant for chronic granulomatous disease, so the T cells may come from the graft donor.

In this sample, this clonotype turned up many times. DNA for the CDR3: TGTGCCAGCAGCCCCCGAGTCGGGACAGGGGGAAACATTCAGTACTTC. Protein: CASSPRVGTGGNIQYF. The chain is built from TRBV7-2 and TRBJ2-4, with 11 bases that match TRBD1. CDR1 and CDR2 from the germline V gene are SGHTA and FQGNSA. V was pared by 5 bases and J by 6 bases, with 9 bases of the junction left unmatched. This CDR3 comprises 16 residues.

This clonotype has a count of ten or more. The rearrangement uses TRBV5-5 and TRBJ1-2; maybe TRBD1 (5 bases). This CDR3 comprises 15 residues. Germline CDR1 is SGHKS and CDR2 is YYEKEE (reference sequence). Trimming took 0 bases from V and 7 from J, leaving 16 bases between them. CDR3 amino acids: CASSLEGPRGAGYTF. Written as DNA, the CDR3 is TGTGCCAGCAGCTTGGAAGGGCCGAGGGGAGCTGGCTACACCTTC.

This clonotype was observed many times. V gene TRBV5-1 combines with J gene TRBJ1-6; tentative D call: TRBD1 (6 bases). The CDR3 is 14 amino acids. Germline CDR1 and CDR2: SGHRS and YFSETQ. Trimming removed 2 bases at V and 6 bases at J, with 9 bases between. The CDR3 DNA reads TGCGCCAGCAGCTTTGGACAGTTTAATTCACCCCTCCACTTT. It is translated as CASSFGQFNSPLHF.

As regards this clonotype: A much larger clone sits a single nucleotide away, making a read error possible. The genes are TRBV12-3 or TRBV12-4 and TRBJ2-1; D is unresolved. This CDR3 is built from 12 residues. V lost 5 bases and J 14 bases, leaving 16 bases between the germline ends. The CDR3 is CASSNIGPKEFF. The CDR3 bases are TGTGCCAGCAGTAACATAGGGCCGAAGGAGTTCTTC.

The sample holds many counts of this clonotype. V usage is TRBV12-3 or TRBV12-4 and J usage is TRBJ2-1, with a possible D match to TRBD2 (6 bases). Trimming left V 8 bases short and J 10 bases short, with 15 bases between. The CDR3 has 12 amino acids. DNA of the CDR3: TGTGCCAGCGCCTCCCCAGGGAGGGAGCAGTTCTTC. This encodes CASASPGREQFF.

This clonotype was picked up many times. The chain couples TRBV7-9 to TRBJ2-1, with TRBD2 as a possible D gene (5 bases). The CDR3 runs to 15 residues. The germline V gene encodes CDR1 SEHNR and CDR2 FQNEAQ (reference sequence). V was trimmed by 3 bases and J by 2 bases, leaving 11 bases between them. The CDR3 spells CASSFPGGPYNEQFF. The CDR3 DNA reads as TGTGCCAGCAGCTTCCCCGGCGGGCCCTACAATGAGCAGTTCTTC.

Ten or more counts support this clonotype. The CDR3, as DNA: TGCAGCGTTGAAGCCGGCGCAGAAGAGACCCAGTACTTC. This encodes CSVEAGAEETQYF. The chain joins TRBV29-1 to TRBJ2-5; D remains ambiguous. This CDR3 has 13 amino acids. Germline CDR1 and CDR2: SQVTM and ANQGSEA. Between the trimmed V and J ends, which lost 1 base and 3 bases, there was a span of 9 bases.

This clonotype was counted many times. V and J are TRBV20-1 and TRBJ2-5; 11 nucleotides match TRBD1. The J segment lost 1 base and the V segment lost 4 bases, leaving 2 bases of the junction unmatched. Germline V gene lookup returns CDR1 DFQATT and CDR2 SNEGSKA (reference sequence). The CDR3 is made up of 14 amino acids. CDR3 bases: TGCAGTGCTACAGGGACAGGGGGCCAAGAGACCCAGTACTTC. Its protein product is CSATGTGGQETQYF.

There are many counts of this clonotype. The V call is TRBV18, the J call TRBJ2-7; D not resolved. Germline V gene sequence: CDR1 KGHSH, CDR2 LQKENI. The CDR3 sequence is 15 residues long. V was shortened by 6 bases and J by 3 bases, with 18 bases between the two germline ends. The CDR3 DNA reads TGTGCCAGCTCTCTAACGACCGACACAATCTACGAGCAGTACTTC. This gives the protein CASSLTTDTIYEQYF.

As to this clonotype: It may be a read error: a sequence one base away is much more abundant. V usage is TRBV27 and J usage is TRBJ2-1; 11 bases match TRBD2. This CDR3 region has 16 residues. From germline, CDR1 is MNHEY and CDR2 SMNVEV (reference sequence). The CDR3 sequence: CPSSTLAGAARGEQFF. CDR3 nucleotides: TGTCCCAGCAGTACACTAGCGGGGGCAGCTAGGGGTGAGCAGTTCTTC.

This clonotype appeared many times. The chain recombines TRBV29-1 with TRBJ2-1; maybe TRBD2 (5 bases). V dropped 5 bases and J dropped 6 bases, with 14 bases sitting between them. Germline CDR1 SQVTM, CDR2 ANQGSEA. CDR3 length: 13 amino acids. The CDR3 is CSVWGRGFNEQFF. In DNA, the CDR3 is TGCAGCGTTTGGGGTCGCGGGTTCAATGAGCAGTTCTTC.

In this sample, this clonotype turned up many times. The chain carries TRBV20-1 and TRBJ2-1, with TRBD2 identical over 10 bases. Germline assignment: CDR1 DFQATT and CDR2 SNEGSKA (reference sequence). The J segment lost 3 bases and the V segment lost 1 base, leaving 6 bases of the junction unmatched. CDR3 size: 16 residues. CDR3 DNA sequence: TGCAGTGCTAGAGGTACCGGGACTAGCGACTACAATGAGCAGTTCTTC. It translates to CSARGTGTSDYNEQFF.

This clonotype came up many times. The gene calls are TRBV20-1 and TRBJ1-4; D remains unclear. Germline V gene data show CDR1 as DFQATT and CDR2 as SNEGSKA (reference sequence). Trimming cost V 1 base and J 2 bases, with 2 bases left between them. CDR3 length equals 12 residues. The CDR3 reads CSARVTNEKLFF. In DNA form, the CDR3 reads TGCAGTGCTAGAGTCACTAATGAAAAACTGTTTTTT.

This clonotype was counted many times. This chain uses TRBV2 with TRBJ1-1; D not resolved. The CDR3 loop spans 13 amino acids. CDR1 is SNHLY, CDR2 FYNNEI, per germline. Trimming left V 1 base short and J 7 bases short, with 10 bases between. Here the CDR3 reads CASSEVGSGEAFF. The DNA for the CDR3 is TGTGCCAGCAGTGAAGTAGGGTCCGGTGAAGCTTTCTTT.

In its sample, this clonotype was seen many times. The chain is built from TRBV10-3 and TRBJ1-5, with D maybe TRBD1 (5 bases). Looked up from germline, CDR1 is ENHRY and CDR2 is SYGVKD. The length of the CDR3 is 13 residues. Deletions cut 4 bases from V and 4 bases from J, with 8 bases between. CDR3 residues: CAISGDPNQPQHF. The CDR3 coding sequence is TGTGCCATCAGTGGGGACCCGAATCAGCCCCAGCATTTT.

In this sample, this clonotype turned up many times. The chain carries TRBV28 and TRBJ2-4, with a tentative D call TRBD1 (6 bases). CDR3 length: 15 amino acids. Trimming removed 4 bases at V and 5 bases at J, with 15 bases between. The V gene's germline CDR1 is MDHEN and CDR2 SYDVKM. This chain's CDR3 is CASSSPFEGENIQYF. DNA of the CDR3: TGTGCCAGCAGTTCCCCATTCGAGGGGGAAAACATTCAGTACTTC.